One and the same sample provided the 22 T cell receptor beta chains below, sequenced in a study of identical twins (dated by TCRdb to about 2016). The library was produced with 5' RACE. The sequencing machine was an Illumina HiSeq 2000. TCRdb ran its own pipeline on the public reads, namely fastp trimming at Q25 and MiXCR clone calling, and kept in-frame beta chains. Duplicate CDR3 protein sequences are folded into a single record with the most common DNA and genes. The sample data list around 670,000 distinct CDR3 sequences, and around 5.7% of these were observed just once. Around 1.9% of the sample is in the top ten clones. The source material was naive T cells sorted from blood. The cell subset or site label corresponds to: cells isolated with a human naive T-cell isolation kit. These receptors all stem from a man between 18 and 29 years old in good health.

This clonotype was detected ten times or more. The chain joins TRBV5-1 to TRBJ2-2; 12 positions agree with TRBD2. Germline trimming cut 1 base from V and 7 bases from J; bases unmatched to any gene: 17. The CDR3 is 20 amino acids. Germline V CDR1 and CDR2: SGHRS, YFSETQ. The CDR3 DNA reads TGCGCCAGCAGCTTGAACTCCCCTAGCGGGAGGGCCGGGAGTGTCGGGGAGCTGTTTTTT. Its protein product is CASSLNSPSGRAGSVGELFF.

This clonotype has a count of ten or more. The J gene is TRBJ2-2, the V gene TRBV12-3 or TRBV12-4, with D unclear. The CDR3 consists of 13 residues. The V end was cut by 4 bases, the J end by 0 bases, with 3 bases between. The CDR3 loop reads CASSSANTGELFF. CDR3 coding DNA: TGTGCCAGCAGTTCCGCGAACACCGGGGAGCTGTTTTTT.

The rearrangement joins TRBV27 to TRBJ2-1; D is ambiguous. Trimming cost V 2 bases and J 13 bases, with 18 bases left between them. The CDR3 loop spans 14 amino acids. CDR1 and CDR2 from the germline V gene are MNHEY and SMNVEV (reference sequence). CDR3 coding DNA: TGTGCCAGCAGTTTAGAGCTGAGCAAACATCCCCAGTTCTTC. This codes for CASSLELSKHPQFF.

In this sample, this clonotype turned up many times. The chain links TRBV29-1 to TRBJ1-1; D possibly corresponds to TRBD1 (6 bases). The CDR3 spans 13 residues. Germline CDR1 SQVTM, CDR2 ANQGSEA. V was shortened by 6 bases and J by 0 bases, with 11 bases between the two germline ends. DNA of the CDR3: TGCAGCGTGGCGGGGGCTTTGAACACTGAAGCTTTCTTT. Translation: CSVAGALNTEAFF.

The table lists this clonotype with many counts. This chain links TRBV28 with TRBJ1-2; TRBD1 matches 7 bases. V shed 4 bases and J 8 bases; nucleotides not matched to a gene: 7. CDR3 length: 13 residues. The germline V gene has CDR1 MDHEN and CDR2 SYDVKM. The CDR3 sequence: CASSSTGERGYTF. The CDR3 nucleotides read TGTGCCAGCAGTTCTACAGGGGAGAGAGGCTACACCTTC.

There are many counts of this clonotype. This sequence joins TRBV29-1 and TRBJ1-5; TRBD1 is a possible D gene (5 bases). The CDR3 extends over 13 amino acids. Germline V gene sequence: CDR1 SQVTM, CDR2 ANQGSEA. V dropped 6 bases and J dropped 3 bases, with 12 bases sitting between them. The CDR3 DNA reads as TGCAGCGTGGCCCGGGACCCCAATCAGCCCCAGCATTTT. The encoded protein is CSVARDPNQPQHF.

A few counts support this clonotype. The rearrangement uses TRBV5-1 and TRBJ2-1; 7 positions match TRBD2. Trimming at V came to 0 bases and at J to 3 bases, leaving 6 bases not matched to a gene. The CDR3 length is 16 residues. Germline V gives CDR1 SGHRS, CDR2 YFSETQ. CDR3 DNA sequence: TGCGCCAGCAGCTTGGTGTTCGCGGGAGTCTACAATGAGCAGTTCTTC. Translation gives CASSLVFAGVYNEQFF.

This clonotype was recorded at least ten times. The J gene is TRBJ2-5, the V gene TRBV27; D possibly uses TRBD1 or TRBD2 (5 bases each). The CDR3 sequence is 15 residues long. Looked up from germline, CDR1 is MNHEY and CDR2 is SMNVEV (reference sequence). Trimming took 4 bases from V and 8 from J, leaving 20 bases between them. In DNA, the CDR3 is TGTGCCAGCAGTTCATGGGACGGACCAAGAGATACCCAGTACTTC. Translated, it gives CASSSWDGPRDTQYF.

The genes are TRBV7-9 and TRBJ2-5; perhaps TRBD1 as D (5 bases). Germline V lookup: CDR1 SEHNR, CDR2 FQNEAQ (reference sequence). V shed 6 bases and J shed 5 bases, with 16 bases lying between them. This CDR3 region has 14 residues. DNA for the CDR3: TGTGCCAGCAGACACAACAGGCCCGGGGAGACCCAGTACTTC. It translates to CASRHNRPGETQYF. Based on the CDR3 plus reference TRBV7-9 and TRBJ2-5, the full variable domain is DTGVSQNPRHKITKRGQNVTFRCDPISEHNRLYWYRQTLGQGPEFLTYFQNEAQLEKSRLLSDRFSAERPKGSFSTLEIQRTEQGDSAMYLCASRHNRPGETQYFGPGTRLLVL.

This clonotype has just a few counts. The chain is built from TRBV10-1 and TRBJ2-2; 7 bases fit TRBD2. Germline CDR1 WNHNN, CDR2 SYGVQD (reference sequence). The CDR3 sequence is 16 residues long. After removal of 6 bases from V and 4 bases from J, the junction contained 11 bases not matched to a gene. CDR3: CASSLTVASGTGELFF. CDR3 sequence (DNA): TGCGCCAGCAGCCTTACAGTGGCTAGCGGCACCGGGGAGCTGTTTTTT.

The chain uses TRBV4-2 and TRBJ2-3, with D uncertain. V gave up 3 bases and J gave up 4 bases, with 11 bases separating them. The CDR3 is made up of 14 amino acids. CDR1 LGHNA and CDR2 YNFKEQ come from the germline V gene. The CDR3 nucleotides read TGTGCCAGCAGCCACTTCAGCACAGCAGATACGCAGTATTTT. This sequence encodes CASSHFSTADTQYF.

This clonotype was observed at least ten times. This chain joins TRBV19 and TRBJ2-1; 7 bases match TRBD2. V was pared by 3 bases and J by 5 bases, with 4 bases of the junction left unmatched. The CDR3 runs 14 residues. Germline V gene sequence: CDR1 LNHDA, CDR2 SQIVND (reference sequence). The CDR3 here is CASSIERGHNEQFF. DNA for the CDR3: TGTGCCAGTAGTATCGAGCGGGGTCACAATGAGCAGTTCTTC.

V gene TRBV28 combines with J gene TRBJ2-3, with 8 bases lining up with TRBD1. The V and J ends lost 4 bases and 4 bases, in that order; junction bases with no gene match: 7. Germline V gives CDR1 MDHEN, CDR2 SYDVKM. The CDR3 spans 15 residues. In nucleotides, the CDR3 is TGTGCCAGCAGTTCCTACAGGGGGTACGCAGATACGCAGTATTTT. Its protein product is CASSSYRGYADTQYF.

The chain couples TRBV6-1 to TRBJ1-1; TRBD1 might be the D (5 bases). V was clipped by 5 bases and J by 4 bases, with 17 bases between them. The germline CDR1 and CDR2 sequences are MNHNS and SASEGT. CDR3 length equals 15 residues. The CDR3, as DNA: TGTGCCAGCAGTCCGGGGGATGGGGGTACCACTGAAGCTTTCTTT. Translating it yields CASSPGDGGTTEAFF.

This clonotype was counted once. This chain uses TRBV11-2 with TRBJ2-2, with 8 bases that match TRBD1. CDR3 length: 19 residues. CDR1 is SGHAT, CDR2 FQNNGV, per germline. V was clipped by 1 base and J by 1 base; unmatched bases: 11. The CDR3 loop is CASSLGTGSSHGNTGELFF. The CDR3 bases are TGTGCCAGCAGCTTAGGGACAGGGTCATCTCACGGGAACACCGGGGAGCTGTTTTTT.

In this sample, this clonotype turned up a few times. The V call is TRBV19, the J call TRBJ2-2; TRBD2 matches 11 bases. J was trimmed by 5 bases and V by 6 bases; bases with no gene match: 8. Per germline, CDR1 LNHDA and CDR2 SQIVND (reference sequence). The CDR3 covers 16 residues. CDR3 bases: TGTGCCAGTAGGCTGACTAGCGGGATTCGGACCGGGGAGCTGTTTTTT. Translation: CASRLTSGIRTGELFF. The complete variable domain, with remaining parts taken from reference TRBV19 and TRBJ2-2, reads DGGITQSPKYLFRKEGQNVTLSCEQNLNHDAMYWYRQDPGQGLRLIYYSQIVNDFQKGDIAEGYSVSREKKESFPLTVTSAQKNPTAFYLCASRLTSGIRTGELFFGEGSRLTVL.

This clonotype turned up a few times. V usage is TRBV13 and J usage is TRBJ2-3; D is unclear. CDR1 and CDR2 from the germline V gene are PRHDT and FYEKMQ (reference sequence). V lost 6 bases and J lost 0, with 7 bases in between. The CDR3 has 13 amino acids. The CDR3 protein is CASSVLSTDTQYF. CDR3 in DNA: TGTGCCAGCAGTGTATTGAGCACAGATACGCAGTATTTT. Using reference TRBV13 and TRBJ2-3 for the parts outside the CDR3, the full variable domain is AAGVIQSPRHLIKEKRETATLKCYPIPRHDTVYWYQQGPGQDPQFLISFYEKMQSDKGSIPDRFSAQQFSDYHSELNMSSLELGDSALYFCASSVLSTDTQYFGPGTRLTVL.

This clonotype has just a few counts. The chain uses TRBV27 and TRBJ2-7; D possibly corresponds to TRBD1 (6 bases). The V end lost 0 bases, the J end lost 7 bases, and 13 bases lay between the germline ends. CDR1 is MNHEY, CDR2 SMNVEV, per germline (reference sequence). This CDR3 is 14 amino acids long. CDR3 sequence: CASSLSLGAREQYV. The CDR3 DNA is TGTGCCAGCAGTTTATCTTTGGGGGCCAGGGAGCAGTACGTC.

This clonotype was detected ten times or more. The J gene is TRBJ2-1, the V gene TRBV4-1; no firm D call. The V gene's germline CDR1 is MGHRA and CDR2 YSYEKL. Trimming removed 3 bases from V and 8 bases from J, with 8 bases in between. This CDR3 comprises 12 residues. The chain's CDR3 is CASSHNVDEQFF. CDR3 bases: TGCGCCAGCAGCCATAACGTGGATGAGCAGTTCTTC.

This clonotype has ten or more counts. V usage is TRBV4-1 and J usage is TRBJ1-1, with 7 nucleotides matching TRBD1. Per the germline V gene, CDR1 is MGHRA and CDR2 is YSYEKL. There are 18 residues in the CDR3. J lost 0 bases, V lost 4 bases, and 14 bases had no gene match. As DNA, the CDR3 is TGCGCCAGCAGCCCCCCTAAGGGGGCTGATCTTATGAACACTGAAGCTTTCTTT. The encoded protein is CASSPPKGADLMNTEAFF.

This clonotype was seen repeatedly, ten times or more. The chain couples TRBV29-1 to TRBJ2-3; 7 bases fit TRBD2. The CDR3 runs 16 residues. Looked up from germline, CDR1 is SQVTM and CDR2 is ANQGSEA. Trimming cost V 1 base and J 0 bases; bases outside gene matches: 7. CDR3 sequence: CSVEALRDYSTDTQYF. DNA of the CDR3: TGCAGCGTTGAAGCTCTCCGGGACTATAGCACAGATACGCAGTATTTT.

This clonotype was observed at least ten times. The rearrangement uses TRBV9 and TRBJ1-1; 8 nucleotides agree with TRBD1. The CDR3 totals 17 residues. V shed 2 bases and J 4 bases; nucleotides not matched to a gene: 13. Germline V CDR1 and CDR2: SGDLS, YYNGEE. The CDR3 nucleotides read TGTGCCAGCAGCGTTTCGGGATCGACAGGGGAGGGCACTGAAGCTTTCTTT. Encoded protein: CASSVSGSTGEGTEAFF.